These T cell receptor beta chains were read from a single sample in a study of CD8+ T cells in alopecia areata. Clones were sequenced by immunoSEQ multiplex PCR, and TCRdb holds only the in-frame ones, with some missing. The top ten clones hold roughly a sixth of a sample with approximately 59,000 clones, 45% to 50% of them seen once. Specimen: CD8+ T cells sorted from blood, collected at week 0. Receptors were obtained from a human donor with alopecia areata. Both conserved end residues are part of each CDR3. D genes are given only for firm matches. For some rows the clone size is stated as once, few or many, or as a class when expanded; others skip it.

j_call,clone_size,v_call,d_call,cdr3_nt,cdr3_aa
TRBJ2-7,once,TRBV7-2,TRBD2,TGTGCCAGCAGCGCAGGGACTAGCGGCTCCTACGAGCAGTACTTC,CASSAGTSGSYEQYF
TRBJ2-5,NA,TRBV7-9,TRBD1,TGTGCCAGCAGCTTTCCTGGGACAGGGGGTCCCTCCCAAGAGACCCAGTACTTC,CASSFPGTGGPSQETQYF
TRBJ1-4,NA,TRBV27,TRBD1,TGTGCCAGCAGTTTCCGGGACAGGGCTGAAAAACTGTTTTTT,CASSFRDRAEKLFF
TRBJ2-3,NA,TRBV29-1,TRBD1,TGCAGCGTTGCCGGGACAGGGGTTTCAGATACGCAGTATTTT,CSVAGTGVSDTQYF
TRBJ2-2,NA,TRBV21-1,NA,TGTGCCAGCTGTTGGGACCCGACGAACACCGGGGAGCTGTTTTTT,CASCWDPTNTGELFF
TRBJ2-7,once,TRBV11-2,NA,TGTGCCAGCAGCCCTCCACTGAGACAGGCAGAGTACGAGCAGTACTTC,CASSPPLRQAEYEQYF
TRBJ2-5,NA,TRBV6-1,TRBD2,TGTGCCAGCAGTGACGGGACTAGCGGGCTTCGAGAGACCCAGTACTTC,CASSDGTSGLRETQYF
TRBJ2-7,NA,TRBV2,NA,TGTGCCAGCAGTGAGTTCCGGGGGCGGAACGAGCAGTACTTC,CASSEFRGRNEQYF
TRBJ2-2,once,TRBV29-1,TRBD2,TGCAGCGTCCGCGGGGGGGCCGGGGAGCTGTTTTTT,CSVRGGAGELFF
TRBJ2-2,NA,TRBV10-2,NA,TGCGCCAGCATCATATCCGGGGGCACCGGGGAGCTGTTTTTT,CASIISGGTGELFF
TRBJ2-3,NA,TRBV27,NA,TGTGCCAGCAGTTTAGGACTGCTGGCAGATACGCAGTATTTT,CASSLGLLADTQYF
TRBJ2-5,NA,TRBV15,NA,TGTGCCACCAGCAGAGATCTTGGGGGGCTGGTATCCCAAGAGACCCAGTACTTC,CATSRDLGGLVSQETQYF
TRBJ1-5,NA,TRBV15,NA,TGTGCCACCAGCAGAGATCTCAGTCAGCCCCAGCATTTT,CATSRDLSQPQHF
TRBJ2-7,NA,TRBV4-1,NA,TGCGCCAGCAGCCAAGTCTTTGGGGATAGATACGAGCAGTACTTC,CASSQVFGDRYEQYF
TRBJ2-7,NA,TRBV5-4,NA,TGTGCCAGCAGCTCCGTTTACGAGCAGTACTTC,CASSSVYEQYF
TRBJ1-2,NA,TRBV19,NA,TGTGCCAGTAGTATTGATTTTCGCGACAGGACTTCGCAGAACTATGGCTACACCTTC,CASSIDFRDRTSQNYGYTF
TRBJ1-2,few,TRBV11-2,NA,TGTGCCAGCAGCTCCCACCAGGTGTCCAATGGCTACACCTTC,CASSSHQVSNGYTF
TRBJ2-5,NA,TRBV4-1,NA,TGCGCCAGCAGCCAAGTAGGGGAGGAGGAGACCCAGTACTTC,CASSQVGEEETQYF
TRBJ2-3,few,TRBV5-1,NA,TGCGCCAGCAGCTATTATCCAGATACGCAGTATTTT,CASSYYPDTQYF
TRBJ2-1,few,TRBV29-1,NA,TGCAGCGTTGAGGGGACCAGCTCCTACAATGAGCAGTTCTTC,CSVEGTSSYNEQFF
TRBJ2-3,NA,TRBV7-9,NA,TGTGCCAGCAGCTTCGGCGGGTGGGGAGATACGCAGTATTTT,CASSFGGWGDTQYF
TRBJ2-3,few,TRBV30,NA,TGTGCCTGGACGCCGGGAGCCTCAGATACGCAGTATTTT,CAWTPGASDTQYF
TRBJ2-5,NA,TRBV6-1,NA,TGTGCCAGCAGTTCGTCGTCCGGGACCCAGTACTTC,CASSSSSGTQYF
TRBJ2-3,NA,TRBV11-2,NA,TGTGCCAGCAGGCCTTCGAGTGCAACTCCTGATACGCAGTATTTT,CASRPSSATPDTQYF
TRBJ2-3,few,TRBV10-3,TRBD2,TGTGCCATCAGTGAGTCCTGGACTAGCGGTAGTGAGGTTACAGATACGCAGTATTTT,CAISESWTSGSEVTDTQYF
TRBJ2-7,NA,TRBV4-1,NA,TGCGCCAGCAGCCTCCGACTAGATTGGGGCGAGCAGTACTTC,CASSLRLDWGEQYF
TRBJ2-7,NA,TRBV29-1,TRBD1,TGCAGCGTTGAAGGCGGGACAGGGGGAACCTACGAGCAGTACTTC,CSVEGGTGGTYEQYF
TRBJ2-1,NA,TRBV13,NA,TGTGCCAGCAGCTTAACCGACCACCCCGGGCAGTTCTTC,CASSLTDHPGQFF
TRBJ2-1,NA,TRBV19,TRBD2,TGTGCCAGTAGTAGACGGGGGACTACCAATGAGCAGTTCTTC,CASSRRGTTNEQFF
TRBJ2-2,NA,TRBV9,NA,TGTGCCAGCAGCGTAGCTTCAACGAACACCGGGGAGCTGTTTTTT,CASSVASTNTGELFF
TRBJ2-5,NA,TRBV14,NA,TGTGCCAGCAGCCAAGTGAAGTTTCCAGAGACCCAGTACTTC,CASSQVKFPETQYF
TRBJ2-3,NA,TRBV28,TRBD2,TGTGCCAGCAGTTTTCCTACTAGCGGGAGGGATGATACGCAGTATTTT,CASSFPTSGRDDTQYF
TRBJ1-1,many,TRBV5-1,NA,TGCGCCAGCAGCTTGCAGGGGTGGGAGGAAGCTTTCTTT,CASSLQGWEEAFF
TRBJ2-7,once,TRBV11-3,TRBD2,TGTGCCAGCAGCTTATCTAGCGGGAACTACGAGCAGTACTTC,CASSLSSGNYEQYF
TRBJ1-2,NA,TRBV2,NA,TGTGCCAGCAGTGATTCGGGGACTAACTATGGCTACACCTTC,CASSDSGTNYGYTF
TRBJ2-1,NA,TRBV11-1,NA,TGTGCCAGCAGCTTAGTGGTGTTGGCCGCAGATAATGAGCAGTTCTTC,CASSLVVLAADNEQFF
TRBJ1-2,few,TRBV27,NA,TGTGCCAGCAGTCTAACGACAGAGGGTAGAGGCTACACCTTC,CASSLTTEGRGYTF
TRBJ2-7,NA,TRBV25-1,NA,TGTGCCAGCAGCCCCTGGGGGGGCCAGGGGGAGAAGGAGCAGTACTTC,CASSPWGGQGEKEQYF
TRBJ1-2,few,TRBV4-1,NA,TGCGCCAGCAGCCAAGGGTTACGGGCCTATGGCTACACCTTC,CASSQGLRAYGYTF
TRBJ2-2,many,TRBV19,NA,TGTGCCAGTAGTATGGGGTCTAGCGGGGAGCTGTTTTTT,CASSMGSSGELFF
TRBJ1-1,once,TRBV30,NA,TGTGCCTGGAGTGTGGGGAGCGTGAACACTGAAGCTTTCTTT,CAWSVGSVNTEAFF
TRBJ2-7,once,TRBV30,NA,TGTGCCTGGGACCTTGGGAGGTACGAGCAGTACTTC,CAWDLGRYEQYF
TRBJ2-7,NA,TRBV6-1,NA,TGTGCCAGCAGGAAGGACACCCAATACGAGCAGTACTTC,CASRKDTQYEQYF
TRBJ2-2,medium-sized,TRBV29-1,NA,TGCGGGGTCGGCACCGGGGAGCTGTTTTTT,CGVGTGELFF
TRBJ2-7,NA,TRBV2,TRBD1,TGTGCCAGCAGTGAATTTCCTGGGACAGGGAACGAGCAGTACTTC,CASSEFPGTGNEQYF
TRBJ2-7,few,TRBV10-3,NA,TGTGCCTCTCAACAGGGCTACGAGCAGTACTTC,CASQQGYEQYF
TRBJ2-7,NA,TRBV7-2,NA,TGTGCCAGCAGCTTACCTAGTGACCGGGACAACTCCTACGAGCAGTACTTC,CASSLPSDRDNSYEQYF
TRBJ2-3,NA,TRBV30,TRBD2,TGTGCCTGGAGCCAGGGACTAGCGGGAGGTGATACGCAGTATTTT,CAWSQGLAGGDTQYF
TRBJ2-7,NA,TRBV29-1,NA,TGCAGCGTTGGGGACGGGTACGAGCAGTACTTC,CSVGDGYEQYF
TRBJ2-5,NA,TRBV29-1,TRBD2,TGCAGCGCCGGGGGGAGGGGAGAGACCCAGTACTTC,CSAGGRGETQYF
TRBJ2-7,NA,TRBV30,TRBD2,TGTGCCTGGAGTGTAAACTGGGCTAGCGGCGAGCAGTACTTC,CAWSVNWASGEQYF
TRBJ1-2,few,TRBV14,NA,TGTGCCAGCAGCCCCGGGACGATCTATGGCTACACCTTC,CASSPGTIYGYTF
TRBJ1-5,NA,TRBV30,NA,TGTGCCTCCCACCGAGGGGTGGGTCGCAATCAGCCCCAGCATTTT,CASHRGVGRNQPQHF
TRBJ2-7,NA,TRBV27,TRBD1,TGTGCCAGCAGTTTATCGACAGGGTCCTACGAGCAGTACTTC,CASSLSTGSYEQYF
TRBJ2-7,once,TRBV29-1,TRBD1,TGCAGCGCAACCGGACAGGGCGATTACGAGCAGTACTTC,CSATGQGDYEQYF